The 15 T cell receptor beta chains in this list originate from one sample, sequenced in a study of cytomegalovirus exposure and HLA in healthy donors. PCR employed 60 Vbeta and 13 Jbeta primers. Repertoires were generated with immunoSEQ multiplex PCR, while TCRdb's copy carries only in-frame clones and drops some. The sample lists about 110,000 clones, around 80% occurring once. What was sequenced was PBMCs. These TCRs come from a young man in good health and CMV-seronegative.

This clone is a singleton in its sample. The rearrangement joins TRBV5-1 to TRBJ2-5; 12 nucleotides agree with TRBD2. The length of the CDR3 is 15 residues. The germline V gene has CDR1 SGHRS and CDR2 YFSETQ. V lost 4 bases and J lost 1; bases outside the gene matches: 2. This chain's CDR3 is CASSPLAGGQETQYF. CDR3 sequence (DNA): TGCGCCAGCAGCCCACTAGCGGGGGGCCAAGAGACCCAGTACTTC.

Turning to this clone: The sample has other DNA sequences that encode this CDR3 too. The chain has TRBV10-3 and TRBJ2-3, with 7 bases matching TRBD1. CDR1 and CDR2 (germline): ENHRY, SYGVKD. The CDR3 is made up of 15 amino acids. The CDR3 region is CAITVTGAGSDTQYF. The CDR3 region has the DNA TGTGCTATTACCGTCACAGGGGCAGGATCAGATACGCAGTATTTT.

The chain uses TRBV5-6 and TRBJ2-5; TRBD1 might be the D (6 bases). Germline V lookup: CDR1 SGHDT, CDR2 YYEEEE. The V end lost 1 base, the J end lost 5 bases, and 12 bases lay between the germline ends. CDR3 length equals 14 residues. The CDR3: CASSLTGNKETQYF. In DNA form, the CDR3 reads TGTGCCAGCAGCTTGACAGGGAACAAGGAGACCCAGTACTTC. Full variable domain (remainder filled in from reference TRBV5-6 and TRBJ2-5): DAGVTQSPTHLIKTRGQQVTLRCSPKSGHDTVSWYQQALGQGPQFIFQYYEEEERQRGNFPDRFSGHQFPNYSSELNVNALLLGDSALYLCASSLTGNKETQYFGPGTRLLVL.

This chain uses TRBV6-4 with TRBJ2-2, with D possibly TRBD2 on 5 matching bases. This CDR3 is 14 amino acids long. With 8 bases removed from V and 4 bases from J, the gap between germline ends came to 14 bases. The germline V gene has CDR1 MRHNA and CDR2 SNTAGT. CDR3 sequence reads: CASQLGSGTGELFF. DNA for the CDR3: TGTGCCAGCCAACTTGGAAGCGGCACCGGGGAGCTGTTTTTT.

The rearrangement links TRBV30 to TRBJ1-5, with TRBD1 identical over 8 bases. The germline CDR1 and CDR2 sequences are GTSNPN and SVGIG (reference sequence). CDR3 length: 15 amino acids. V shed 2 bases and J 3 bases; nucleotides not matched to a gene: 6. The CDR3 DNA is TGTGCCTGGAGTCCTTGGACAGGGTACAATCAGCCCCAGCATTTT. Translation gives CAWSPWTGYNQPQHF.

V is TRBV4-1 and J is TRBJ2-7; D may be TRBD1 (5 bases). The CDR3 totals 13 residues. From germline, CDR1 is MGHRA and CDR2 YSYEKL. Trimming removed 4 bases at V and 2 bases at J, with 9 bases between. The CDR3 loop is CASSLLTAYEQYF. Written as DNA, the CDR3 is TGCGCCAGCAGCCTCTTGACAGCCTACGAGCAGTACTTC.

The rearrangement uses TRBV6-4 and TRBJ2-1; tentative D call: TRBD1 (6 bases). Germline CDR1 and CDR2: MRHNA and SNTAGT. CDR3 length: 17 amino acids. V was clipped by 7 bases and J by 0 bases, with 19 bases between them. CDR3 amino acids: CASKERRQDNSYNEQFF. The CDR3 bases are TGTGCCAGCAAGGAGAGGCGACAGGACAACTCCTACAATGAGCAGTTCTTC.

V and J are TRBV5-6 and TRBJ2-1; 12 bases are shared with TRBD2. The CDR3 loop spans 16 amino acids. Trimming cost V 2 bases and J 8 bases; bases outside gene matches: 8. From germline, CDR1 is SGHDT and CDR2 YYEEEE. CDR3 sequence: CASSFSTSGSLDEQFF. The CDR3 DNA follows: TGTGCCAGCAGCTTCTCGACTAGCGGGAGTCTAGATGAGCAGTTCTTC.

The rearrangement joins TRBV7-8 to TRBJ2-7; perhaps TRBD2 as D (6 bases). Germline assignment: CDR1 SGHVS and CDR2 FQNEAQ. CDR3 length: 14 residues. With 1 base removed from V and 6 bases from J, the gap between germline ends came to 13 bases. The CDR3 region has the DNA TGTGCCAGCAGCTTAGTACCCGGGAGTGGCGAGCAGTACTTC. Translated: CASSLVPGSGEQYF.

This chain connects TRBV4-1 to TRBJ1-5; D is unclear. The CDR3 is made up of 17 amino acids. V lost 0 bases, J lost 0 bases, and 12 bases lay in between. CDR1 is MGHRA and CDR2 is YSYEKL in the germline V gene. The CDR3 reads CASSQDLGRGSNQPQHF. The CDR3 DNA reads as TGCGCCAGCAGCCAAGATCTGGGCCGGGGTAGCAATCAGCCCCAGCATTTT.

This rearrangement joins TRBV4-2 to TRBJ2-5; TRBD2 agrees at 13 bases. The CDR3 extends over 16 amino acids. V was clipped by 4 bases and J by 5 bases; unmatched bases: 7. Per the germline V gene, CDR1 is LGHNA and CDR2 is YNFKEQ. CDR3 region: CASSRGLAGAGETQYF. In nucleotides, the CDR3 is TGTGCCAGCAGCCGCGGACTAGCGGGAGCTGGGGAGACCCAGTACTTC.

This clone was seen a single time. The chain couples TRBV7-9 to TRBJ2-7, with D unclear. Trimming left V 3 bases short and J 4 bases short, with 7 bases between. CDR1 is SEHNR and CDR2 is FQNEAQ in the germline V gene (reference sequence). CDR3 size: 12 residues. CDR3 in DNA: TGTGCCAGCAGCTTCACGGGTTACGAGCAGTACTTC. It yields the protein CASSFTGYEQYF.

This clone appeared a single time. The gene calls are TRBV10-3 and TRBJ2-1; possibly TRBD2 for D (5 bases). V was shortened by 2 bases and J by 9 bases, with 11 bases between the two germline ends. The CDR3 has 13 residues. In germline, CDR1 is ENHRY, CDR2 SYGVKD. The CDR3 nucleotides read TGTGCCATCAGTGAGAATAGCCGGGGTGAGCAGTTCTTC. It is translated as CAISENSRGEQFF.

The chain couples TRBV7-2 to TRBJ2-7; weak D call: TRBD2 (5 bases). Trimming took 5 bases from V and 0 from J, leaving 11 bases between them. The germline V gene encodes CDR1 SGHTA and CDR2 FQGNSA. This CDR3 region has 14 residues. The CDR3, as DNA: TGTGCCAGCAGCGCCAACGGGATCTCCTACGAGCAGTACTTC. This codes for CASSANGISYEQYF.

The sample holds a few counts of this clone. The chain combines TRBV18 with TRBJ1-2; D is undetermined. Germline-derived CDR1 and CDR2 are KGHSH and LQKENI. Between the trimmed V and J ends, which lost 3 bases and 4 bases, there was a span of 9 bases. This CDR3 region has 13 residues. CDR3 in DNA: TGTGCCAGCTCACCTGAGGATGGCTATGGCTACACCTTC. This encodes CASSPEDGYGYTF.